What follows are 7 T cell receptor beta chains derived from one specimen sequenced in a study of T cells in tuberculosis. Time point specified: new active TB diagnosis, blood taken before or within 7 days of starting treatment. Assay used: immunoSEQ multiplex PCR; TCRdb lists only in-frame clones, some missing. The table lists over 30,000 clones, 90% to 95% of them singletons, with about an eighth in the top ten. The specimen was PBMCs, collected at tuberculosis diagnosis. All receptors come from an adult with tuberculosis.

This chain joins TRBV5-8 and TRBJ2-7; TRBD2 is a possible D gene (6 bases). This CDR3 is built from 15 residues. Germline CDR1 and CDR2: SGHTS and YDEGEE. Trimming removed 4 bases from V and 3 bases from J, with 17 bases in between. The CDR3 nucleotides read TGTGCCAGCAGCCGTACAAGGGGACTCAACTACGAGCAGTACTTC. This translates into CASSRTRGLNYEQYF.

J is TRBJ2-5 and V is TRBV7-9, with a tentative D call TRBD1 (6 bases). Germline CDR1 and CDR2: SEHNR and FQNEAQ (reference sequence). This CDR3 spans 16 amino acids. V was cut by 5 bases and J by 5 bases, with 21 bases left in between. The CDR3 is CASSLLEVGARETQYF. The CDR3 region has the DNA TGTGCCAGCAGCCTACTGGAGGTGGGGGCTAGGGAGACCCAGTACTTC.

The rearrangement uses TRBV14 and TRBJ1-2, with TRBD1 as a possible D gene (5 bases). The CDR3 contains 16 residues. From germline, CDR1 is SGHDN and CDR2 FVKESK. Between the trimmed V and J ends, which lost 0 bases and 0 bases, there was a span of 11 bases. DNA for the CDR3: TGTGCCAGCAGCCAAGATCTAGGACAAGCTAACTATGGCTACACCTTC. This gives the protein CASSQDLGQANYGYTF. Based on the CDR3 plus reference TRBV14 and TRBJ1-2, the full variable domain is EAGVTQFPSHSVIEKGQTVTLRCDPISGHDNLYWYRRVMGKEIKFLLHFVKESKQDESGMPNNRFLAERTGGTYSTLKVQPAELEDSGVYFCASSQDLGQANYGYTFGSGTRLTVV.

The CDR3 here is CASSQDQGQRNTEAFF. DNA for the CDR3: TGCGCCAGCAGCCAAGATCAGGGACAGAGGAACACTGAAGCTTTCTTT. The chain recombines TRBV4-1 with TRBJ1-1, with 7 bases identical to TRBD1. The CDR3 runs to 16 residues. Germline loops: CDR1 MGHRA, CDR2 YSYEKL. V was pared by 0 bases and J by 1 base, with 5 bases of the junction left unmatched.

The chain links TRBV4-1 to TRBJ1-1, with D possibly matching TRBD1 (6 bases). CDR1 and CDR2 from the germline V gene are MGHRA and YSYEKL. The CDR3 runs 15 residues. Deletions cut 1 base from V and 0 bases from J, with 9 bases between. CDR3 amino acids: CASSQGGLMNTEAFF. The CDR3, as DNA: TGCGCCAGCAGCCAAGGGGGGCTAATGAACACTGAAGCTTTCTTT.

The rearrangement joins TRBV28 to TRBJ1-4; D is ambiguous. The CDR3 spans 17 residues. Germline V lookup: CDR1 MDHEN, CDR2 SYDVKM. V gave up 3 bases and J gave up 0 bases, with 14 bases separating them. The CDR3 reads CASSFKPWRATNEKLFF. CDR3 coding DNA: TGTGCCAGCAGTTTCAAACCGTGGCGGGCAACTAATGAAAAACTGTTTTTT.

The rearrangement links TRBV14 to TRBJ2-7; possible D gene TRBD2, 6 bases. V lost 4 bases and J 5 bases, leaving 12 bases between the germline ends. CDR3 length: 13 residues. The germline CDR1 and CDR2 sequences are SGHDN and FVKESK. In DNA form, the CDR3 reads TGTGCCAGCAGCCTAGGGGAGGCGGACGAGCAGTACTTC. It yields the protein CASSLGEADEQYF.